This T cell receptor (beta chain) was sequenced for a study of immune heterogeneity within non-small cell lung tumors. For the study at large: It was found that the tumors were several squamous cell carcinomas, over 9 non-squamous carcinomas and 1 not otherwise specified.

TCR beta CDR3 amplification used multiplex PCR with 32 V and 13 J primers. MiXCR, applied by TCRdb to the multiplex PCR reads, yields one record per CDR3 protein. The sample comprises 4,500 to 7,000 distinct CDR3 sequences, 20% to 25% of which are singletons, and roughly 17% rests with the top ten. The template consisted of bulk tumor genomic DNA, with 600 ng used per sample. Several spatially distant biopsies were obtained per primary tumor intraoperatively. Curative surgical treatment was performed in patients who had newly diagnosed, untreated non-small cell lung cancer. V gave up 4 bases and J gave up 7 bases, with 16 bases separating them. Germline CDR1 and CDR2: MDHEN and SYDVKM. The CDR3 loop spans 14 amino acids.

Sequences were obtained from lung tumor tissue. This receptor was taken from a man in his sixties with non-small cell lung cancer. The rearrangement joins TRBV28 to TRBJ2-5; either TRBD1 or TRBD2 may supply D (6 bases each). As DNA, the CDR3 is TGTGCCAGCAGTTCCGGGGGCACTGGAGGGACCCAGTACTTC. It yields the protein CASSSGGTGGTQYF.